This T cell receptor beta chain was captured in a study of cytomegalovirus exposure and HLA in healthy donors. Study-level points and caveats: Rarity characterized most TCR sequences, yet some public TCRs appeared in many donors.

V lost 1 base and J lost 1, with 7 bases in between. This CDR3 has 14 amino acids. In germline, CDR1 is LGHNA, CDR2 YNFKEQ. To note about this clone: As yet, its antigen is unknown.

The PCR had 60 Vbeta and 13 Jbeta primers. This table comes from immunoSEQ multiplex PCR, and its TCRdb copy is limited to in-frame clones, with some not included. The table has 120,000 or so clones, about three quarters seen once. This TCR was sampled from a man aged 25-45 years in good health and CMV-seronegative. The chain uses TRBV4-2 and TRBJ2-5, with a possible D match to TRBD1 (5 bases). The sequenced sample consisted of PBMCs. The DNA of the CDR3 is TGTGCCAGCAGCCAAGGCAGGGTCCAAGAGACCCAGTACTTC. Amino acids: CASSQGRVQETQYF.